These 19 T cell receptor beta chains were all obtained from the same sample, sequenced in a study of blood T cell repertoires in COVID-19. TCRdb's table, derived via immunoSEQ multiplex PCR, lists solely in-frame clones and lacks some. The table records around 20,000 clones, 80% to 90% of them present only once. Sequencing was carried out using peripheral blood. These receptors originate from a human donor in a cohort sampled during active COVID-19. The donor label of this sample is uncertain.

Only one count was recorded for this clone. The V call is TRBV10-3, the J call TRBJ2-1, with 7 bases matching TRBD2. In germline, CDR1 is ENHRY, CDR2 SYGVKD. With 6 bases clipped from V and 9 bases from J, the junction kept 5 bases outside the gene matches. The CDR3 spans 12 residues. The CDR3 DNA is TGTGCCATCAGAGGACTAGGATTTGAGCAGTTCTTC. It codes for CAIRGLGFEQFF.

The chain is built from TRBV2 and TRBJ1-4; no firm D call. V was shortened by 7 bases and J by 8 bases, with 17 bases between the two germline ends. The CDR3 has 14 amino acids. Germline values: CDR1 SNHLY, CDR2 FYNNEI. Written as DNA, the CDR3 is TGTGCCAGCACTGTGACCCGGGAGGGCGAAAAACTGTTTTTT. It is translated as CASTVTREGEKLFF.

This clone was detected a few times. The gene calls are TRBV19 and TRBJ1-5; weak D call: TRBD1 (5 bases). The V gene lost 8 bases and the J gene lost 2 bases, with 13 bases spanning the gap. Germline CDR1 is LNHDA and CDR2 is SQIVND (reference sequence). The CDR3 sequence is 14 residues long. The CDR3 DNA reads as TGTGCCAGTGCGCTAAGGGGTGGCAATCAGCCCCAGCATTTT. Translated: CASALRGGNQPQHF.

The chain uses TRBV28 and TRBJ2-7; D is possibly TRBD1 (6 bases). The CDR3 sequence is 13 residues long. The ends were cut back, 7 bases at V and 0 bases at J, with 10 bases in the middle. Germline assignment: CDR1 MDHEN and CDR2 SYDVKM. The CDR3 region has the DNA TGTGCCAGCACGCGAGGGGGCTCCTACGAGCAGTACTTC. This codes for CASTRGGSYEQYF.

The CDR3 nucleotides read TGTGCCATCAGTGCGTTGGACAGAGCCTACGAGCAGTACTTC. Residues: CAISALDRAYEQYF. This sequence joins TRBV10-3 and TRBJ2-7, with D possibly TRBD1 on 6 matching bases. V was clipped by 4 bases and J by 2 bases, with 12 bases between them. The CDR3 is made up of 14 amino acids. Germline V lookup: CDR1 ENHRY, CDR2 SYGVKD.

This clone is a singleton in its sample. Written as DNA, the CDR3 is TGTGCCAGTAATTTCCGGGGGGAGTGGACTGAAGCTTTCTTT. Amino acids: CASNFRGEWTEAFF. The rearrangement links TRBV19 to TRBJ1-1; D is possibly TRBD1 (5 bases). The ends were cut back, 7 bases at V and 5 bases at J, with 17 bases in the middle. Germline assignment: CDR1 LNHDA and CDR2 SQIVND (reference sequence). This CDR3 comprises 14 residues.

The V and J genes are TRBV3-1 (or the pseudogene TRBV3-2) and TRBJ2-7, with D maybe TRBD2 (6 bases). The CDR3 extends over 14 amino acids. Trimming cost V 6 bases and J 2 bases, with 14 bases left between them. Germline assignment: CDR1 LGHDT and CDR2 YNNKEL (reference sequence). The CDR3: CASSPRRGPYEQYF. CDR3 coding DNA: TGTGCCAGCAGTCCACGGCGGGGCCCCTACGAGCAGTACTTC.

The chain uses TRBV7-2 and TRBJ2-1; 7 bases agree with TRBD2. The CDR3 is made up of 15 amino acids. V gave up 4 bases and J gave up 0 bases; unmatched junction bases: 3. Germline values: CDR1 SGHTA, CDR2 FQGNSA. The CDR3 spells CASSSLADSYNEQFF. CDR3 coding DNA: TGTGCCAGCAGCTCTCTAGCGGACTCCTACAATGAGCAGTTCTTC.

This clone was observed a single time. The rearrangement uses TRBV12-3 or TRBV12-4 and TRBJ2-7, with a weak D call TRBD2 (5 bases). The CDR3 has 13 amino acids. Trimming left V 2 bases short and J 6 bases short, with 11 bases between. Here the CDR3 reads CASSLRQAGEQYF. The CDR3 DNA is TGTGCCAGCAGTTTAAGGCAGGCGGGCGAGCAGTACTTC.

This clone was seen a handful of times. The chain is built from TRBV19 and TRBJ2-7; 11 bases match TRBD1. Trimming removed 1 base from V and 6 bases from J; junction bases left unmatched: 5. CDR3 length: 15 residues. CDR1 is LNHDA, CDR2 SQIVND, per germline (reference sequence). CDR3: CASSIGTGGSGEQYF. The CDR3 DNA follows: TGTGCCAGTAGTATAGGGACAGGGGGCTCAGGCGAGCAGTACTTC.

The chain combines TRBV27 with TRBJ1-5, with D unresolved. Trimming removed 6 bases from V and 4 bases from J, with 10 bases in between. Germline loops: CDR1 MNHEY, CDR2 SMNVEV (reference sequence). The length of the CDR3 is 13 residues. The CDR3 protein is CASSPRRNQPQHF. In nucleotides, the CDR3 is TGTGCCAGCAGCCCCCGGAGGAATCAGCCCCAGCATTTT.

The chain couples TRBV27 to TRBJ2-1; 7 nucleotides line up with TRBD1. The CDR3 totals 15 residues. Trimming removed 5 bases from V and 4 bases from J; junction bases left unmatched: 8. Germline V gene data show CDR1 as MNHEY and CDR2 as SMNVEV (reference sequence). CDR3 coding DNA: TGTGCCAGCAGTCCACAGGGGCCCTTTTACAATGAGCAGTTCTTC. Protein sequence: CASSPQGPFYNEQFF.

The chain's CDR3 is CASSFNGQAVRERNTEAFF. The CDR3 DNA reads as TGCGCCAGCAGCTTCAATGGACAGGCCGTACGGGAACGGAACACTGAAGCTTTCTTT. This chain uses TRBV5-1 with TRBJ1-1; 7 bases line up with TRBD1. J was trimmed by 1 base and V by 2 bases; bases with no gene match: 17. The CDR3 is 19 residues long. Germline CDR1 SGHRS, CDR2 YFSETQ. The complete variable domain, with remaining parts taken from reference TRBV5-1 and TRBJ1-1, reads KAGVTQTPRYLIKTRGQQVTLSCSPISGHRSVSWYQQTPGQGLQFLFEYFSETQRNKGNFPGRFSGRQFSNSRSEMNVSTLELGDSALYLCASSFNGQAVRERNTEAFFGQGTRLTVV.

The J gene is TRBJ2-3, the V gene TRBV30; 10 bases agree with TRBD2. The germline V gene has CDR1 GTSNPN and CDR2 SVGIG (reference sequence). J lost 4 bases, V lost 2 bases, and 6 bases had no gene match. The CDR3 runs to 15 residues. The CDR3 protein is CAWSRLAGVADTQYF. CDR3 in DNA: TGTGCCTGGAGTCGCCTAGCGGGAGTGGCAGATACGCAGTATTTT.

Of note for this clone: This likely comes from a read error, as the CDR3 has no conserved phenylalanine or tryptophan at its end. No DNA is shown, since the ends of the CDR3 on it are uncertain; the CDR3 is the one TCRdb lists. This sequence joins TRBV28 and TRBJ1-1; whether TRBD1, the table's D call, matches the DNA was not checked. The CDR3 region is 10 residues in length, termini included. Germline V CDR1 and CDR2: MDHEN, SYDVKM. CDR3 loop: CAKPGQESLG.

The chain recombines TRBV29-1 with TRBJ2-7; 7 bases match TRBD2. The CDR3 has 11 residues. Trimming cost V 7 bases and J 4 bases; bases outside gene matches: 4. The germline V gene encodes CDR1 SQVTM and CDR2 ANQGSEA. DNA for the CDR3: TGCAGCGCTTCCGGGGGGTACGAGCAGTACTTC. It encodes CSASGGYEQYF.

This chain uses TRBV7-6 with TRBJ1-1; 8 bases match TRBD1. The CDR3 contains 13 residues. Unmatched junction bases numbered 3, after V lost 4 bases and J lost 5 bases. Germline V CDR1 and CDR2: SGHVS, FNYEAQ. CDR3 region: CASSSRQGTEAFF. Here the CDR3 DNA reads TGTGCCAGCAGCTCCCGACAGGGGACTGAAGCTTTCTTT.

As DNA, the CDR3 is TGTGCCAGCAGCTTAGGGCAGTACCAAGAGACCCAGTACTTC. Translating gives CASSLGQYQETQYF. The chain carries TRBV7-2 and TRBJ2-5; D ambiguous. The CDR3 runs to 14 residues. Trimming pared 1 base from V and 0 bases from J, leaving 6 bases between. Germline-derived CDR1 and CDR2 are SGHTA and FQGNSA.

CDR3: CASSRTKLAELGTGELFF. The CDR3 DNA sequence: TGTGCCAGCAGTCGAACCAAACTAGCGGAACTGGGAACCGGGGAGCTGTTTTTT. The J gene is TRBJ2-2, the V gene TRBV6-6, with TRBD2 matching over 8 bases. From germline, CDR1 is MNHNY and CDR2 SVGAGI (reference sequence). After removal of 5 bases from V and 5 bases from J, the junction contained 16 bases not matched to a gene. CDR3 size: 18 residues.